The 4 T cell receptor beta chains listed next were all sequenced from one sample in a study of OX40 agonist ivuxolimab in advanced cancers. Data came from immunoSEQ multiplex PCR; TCRdb stores just in-frame clones and leaves some out. Among about 35,000 clones listed, 65% to 85% were seen once. The sample in question was CD4+ or CD8+ T cells sorted from blood, obtained in a trial of the OX40 agonist ivuxolimab. The receptors derive from an adult with an advanced solid tumor such as melanoma, head and neck, liver or kidney cancer.

V is TRBV29-1 and J is TRBJ2-3, with 10 bases fitting TRBD2. J was trimmed by 2 bases and V by 0 bases; bases with no gene match: 8. Germline V CDR1 and CDR2: SQVTM, ANQGSEA. CDR3 length: 17 amino acids. This chain's CDR3 is CSVEDPLAGVPTDTQYF. For the CDR3, the DNA is TGCAGCGTTGAAGATCCGCTAGCGGGAGTCCCCACAGATACGCAGTATTTT.

V gene TRBV29-1 combines with J gene TRBJ2-7, with TRBD1 identical over 7 bases. V was pared by 4 bases and J by 4 bases, with 4 bases of the junction left unmatched. CDR3 length equals 12 residues. Per the germline V gene, CDR1 is SQVTM and CDR2 is ANQGSEA. CDR3 residues: CSVGAGGYEQYF. CDR3 coding DNA: TGCAGCGTTGGCGCAGGGGGATACGAGCAGTACTTC.

In this sample, this clone turned up once. The gene calls are TRBV28 and TRBJ2-5, with no clear D. V dropped 4 bases and J dropped 4 bases, with 4 bases sitting between them. Germline CDR1 and CDR2: MDHEN and SYDVKM. The CDR3 loop spans 11 amino acids. The CDR3 sequence is CASSWAETQYF. DNA of the CDR3: TGTGCCAGCAGTTGGGCAGAGACCCAGTACTTC.

The chain carries TRBV7-6 and TRBJ2-7, with 13 bases aligning to TRBD2. The CDR3 runs to 18 residues. Germline-derived CDR1 and CDR2 are SGHVS and FNYEAQ. The ends lost 5 bases at V and 0 bases at J; junction bases unmatched: 10. The CDR3 DNA reads as TGTGCCAGCAGCCCCACGGCCGGACTAGCGGGAGACTCCTACGAGCAGTACTTC. Translated, it gives CASSPTAGLAGDSYEQYF.